The 11 T cell receptor beta chains below were found in one sample sequenced in a study of cytomegalovirus exposure and HLA in healthy donors. Vbeta (60) and Jbeta (13) primers were used in the PCR. Assay used: immunoSEQ multiplex PCR; TCRdb lists only in-frame clones, some missing. Among more than 90,000 clones, around three quarters were seen once, and the ten largest hold about 3%. Sample: PBMCs. Receptors were obtained from a woman aged 18-30 years in good health and CMV-seropositive.

This clone was seen a few times. This chain joins TRBV7-2 and TRBJ2-1; TRBD2 matches 9 bases. The CDR3 runs 16 residues. After removal of 5 bases from V and 4 bases from J, the junction contained 9 bases not matched to a gene. Germline values: CDR1 SGHTA, CDR2 FQGNSA. The CDR3 bases are TGTGCCAGCAGCCCATCCCCTAGCGGGGTATACAATGAGCAGTTCTTC. Protein product: CASSPSPSGVYNEQFF.

The sample holds one count of this clone. This rearrangement joins TRBV10-3 to TRBJ2-1; 12 bases map to TRBD2. The CDR3 runs to 14 residues. Germline-derived CDR1 and CDR2 are ENHRY and SYGVKD. After removal of 3 bases from V and 7 bases from J, the junction contained 1 base not matched to a gene. CDR3 region: CAISDGLAGNEQFF. The CDR3 coding sequence is TGTGCCATCAGTGATGGACTAGCGGGAAATGAGCAGTTCTTC.

The chain links TRBV5-1 to TRBJ1-2, with D possibly being TRBD1 (6 bases). Trimming pared 4 bases from V and 8 bases from J, leaving 15 bases between. This CDR3 is 13 amino acids long. Germline V gene lookup returns CDR1 SGHRS and CDR2 YFSETQ. CDR3 nucleotide sequence: TGCGCCAGCAGCCCGGATAGCAGGGGCGGCTACACCTTC. Residues: CASSPDSRGGYTF.

This chain connects TRBV18 to TRBJ2-7; 9 positions match TRBD1. Trimming at V came to 1 base and at J to 5 bases, leaving 6 bases not matched to a gene. The CDR3 has 15 residues. Germline CDR1 is KGHSH and CDR2 is LQKENI. The CDR3, as DNA: TGTGCCAGCTCACCACTCGCCACAGGGGGCGACGAGCAGTACTTC. It translates to CASSPLATGGDEQYF.

This chain joins TRBV5-3 and TRBJ2-5; TRBD2 agrees at 7 bases. TRBV5-3 is an open reading frame, and its role is uncertain. The junction had 12 bases not matched to a gene; V was cut back by 6 bases and J by 4 bases. CDR3 size: 15 residues. Here the CDR3 reads CARNPLRERGETQYF. The CDR3 coding sequence is TGTGCCAGAAACCCCTTGCGGGAGCGAGGAGAGACCCAGTACTTC.

The chain recombines TRBV15 with TRBJ1-4; a possible D gene is TRBD1 (6 bases). The CDR3 spans 14 residues. Germline assignment: CDR1 LNHNV and CDR2 YYDKDF (reference sequence). Trimming took off 3 bases at V and 7 bases at J, with 12 bases between the two ends. The CDR3 DNA reads TGTGCCACCAGCAGTGGACAGCTCCTTGAAAAACTGTTTTTT. Its protein is CATSSGQLLEKLFF.

V usage is TRBV30 and J usage is TRBJ2-1, with TRBD2 matching 10 bases. V was clipped by 0 bases and J by 4 bases; unmatched bases: 6. The germline CDR1 and CDR2 sequences are GTSNPN and SVGIG (reference sequence). The CDR3 length is 16 residues. CDR3 loop: CAWSVPLAGSYNEQFF. In nucleotides, the CDR3 is TGTGCCTGGAGTGTACCACTAGCGGGGTCTTACAATGAGCAGTTCTTC.

CDR3 coding DNA: TGTGCCAGCAGCGTAGAGGGGATTTTGAACACTGAAGCTTTCTTT. It is translated as CASSVEGILNTEAFF. The V gene is TRBV9, the J gene TRBJ1-1, with D maybe TRBD1 (5 bases). V dropped 0 bases and J dropped 0 bases, with 9 bases sitting between them. The CDR3 has 15 residues. Per the germline V gene, CDR1 is SGDLS and CDR2 is YYNGEE.

The chain uses TRBV7-8 and TRBJ2-1; 7 nucleotides line up with TRBD2. The germline gives CDR1 SGHVS, CDR2 FQNEAQ. V trimming: 5 bases; J trimming: 3 bases; junction bases outside the gene matches: 7. The CDR3 runs to 15 residues. This chain's CDR3 is CASSPMGGNYNEQFF. CDR3 sequence (DNA): TGTGCCAGCAGCCCAATGGGAGGGAACTACAATGAGCAGTTCTTC.

This chain links TRBV6-5 with TRBJ1-1; D is possibly TRBD1 (5 bases). The CDR3 covers 14 residues. Germline CDR1 is MNHEY and CDR2 is SVGAGI. The germline V and J ends were trimmed by 2 bases and 2 bases, with 9 bases remaining between them. CDR3 nucleotide sequence: TGTGCCAGCAGTTACAGTAGGGGAAACACTGAAGCTTTCTTT. This translates into CASSYSRGNTEAFF.

The sample holds one count of this clone. The genes are TRBV10-2 and TRBJ1-5; possibly TRBD1 for D (6 bases). Trimming cost V 2 bases and J 6 bases, with 11 bases left between them. Germline CDR1 and CDR2: WSHSY and SAAADI. This CDR3 contains 14 residues. CDR3 amino acids: CASSEGQNSQPQHF. The DNA of the CDR3 is TGCGCCAGCAGTGAGGGACAGAATAGTCAGCCCCAGCATTTT.